The sample holds many counts of the clone carrying this TCR beta chain. The antigen remains undetermined. Inclusion characteristics of ophthalmopathy patients comprised a Clinical Activity Score of at least 3, a NOSPECS grade of at least 4, and duration under 3 months. Amplification of TCR beta CDR3 regions used RNA as the template. The HTBI primer set served for first-round RT-PCR of the TCR CDR3. TCRdb re-analysed the multiplex PCR reads in MiXCR, keeping a single row per CDR3 protein. The data show around 600,000 distinct CDR3 sequences, 11% to 15% seen once. After removal of 3 bases from V and 4 bases from J, the junction contained 3 bases not matched to a gene. The CDR3 has 15 amino acids. This sample was taken from a study of T cells in Graves' hyperthyroidism and ophthalmopathy. Study-level results: Blood also held most thyroid clonotypes expanded beyond 0.001.

The source of this sequence is a woman under 30 with Graves' ophthalmopathy. The sequencing sample was made of blood. V is TRBV12-3 or TRBV12-4 and J is TRBJ1-4; TRBD1 agrees at 9 bases. Written as DNA, the CDR3 is TGTGCCAGCAGTTTGTACAGGGGGCATAATGAAAAACTGTTTTTT. Protein sequence: CASSLYRGHNEKLFF.